Listed below are T cell receptor beta chains from one sample, sequenced in a study of shared clonotypes between healthy human individuals. Sequencing was performed with immunoSEQ multiplex PCR; in TCRdb, only in-frame clones are kept and a portion is missing. Among 2.3 million or so clones listed, 85% to 95% were seen once. The sequenced sample consisted of naive CD4+ T cells from PBMCs. The receptor source for this set is a man between 18 and 35 years old in good health. Some clones in this sample may be carry-over from other donors' samples. The CDR3 runs from the conserved cysteine through the conserved F or W. Fields, in order: D gene, J gene, V gene, clone size, CDR3 DNA, CDR3 protein. The D gene is left open where the match is weak. The listing skips clone size in some rows; elsewhere it reads once, few, many or a size class.

TRBD1 TRBJ1-4 TRBV2 NA TGTGCCAGCAGTGGACAGGGGGCAGGCGAAAAACTGTTTTTT CASSGQGAGEKLFF
NA TRBJ2-3 TRBV7-3 NA TGTGCCAGCAGCTTATTTCCCCGGGCCACTAGCACAGATACGCAGTATTTT CASSLFPRATSTDTQYF
NA TRBJ1-5 TRBV6-1 NA TGTGCCAGCAGTGAAAGGGGTCGGCACTTGAATCCCCAGCATTTT CASSERGRHLNPQHF
TRBD1 TRBJ1-1 TRBV28 NA TGTGCCAGCATGAACACAGGGGGCACTGAAGCTTTCTTT CASMNTGGTEAFF
NA TRBJ1-2 TRBV6-4 NA TGTGCCAGCAGTGACACCTCGACGAAGGCCGCCGGCCTAATCTATGGCTACACCTTC CASSDTSTKAAGLIYGYTF
TRBD2 TRBJ2-3 TRBV4-3 NA TGCGCCAGCAGCCAGGGAGCGGGAGTAAGGTCAGATACGCAGTATTTT CASSQGAGVRSDTQYF
NA TRBJ1-5 TRBV19 NA TGTGCCAGTAGGTCCTGGGGGGACTATAGCAATCAGCCCCAGCATTTT CASRSWGDYSNQPQHF
TRBD1 TRBJ2-4 TRBV6-5 NA TGTGCCAGCAGTTACTCGCGGACAGGAGGATATCAGTACTTC CASSYSRTGGYQYF
TRBD1 TRBJ1-2 TRBV28 NA TGTGCCAGCAGTTTTTCAGGGGGCTATAGCTACACCTTC CASSFSGGYSYTF
TRBD1 TRBJ1-5 TRBV2 NA TGTGCCAGCAGTGAGTGGGACATTAAGGGGGCTGGCAATCAGCCCCAGCATTTT CASSEWDIKGAGNQPQHF
NA TRBJ2-2 TRBV30 NA TGTGCCTGGACCCTAAACACCGGGGAGCTGTTTTTT CAWTLNTGELFF
TRBD1 TRBJ2-7 TRBV19 NA TGTGCCAGCCCGTTGACAGGGATCTCCTACGAGCAGTACTTC CASPLTGISYEQYF
NA TRBJ2-6 TRBV4-3 NA TGCGCCAGCAGCAAGGTGAGGCAGGGTCGGTCTGGGGCCAACGTCCTGACTTTC CASSKVRQGRSGANVLTF
NA TRBJ2-3 TRBV9 NA TGTGCCAGCAGCCCTCGACCCAGCACAGATACGCAGTATTTT CASSPRPSTDTQYF
TRBD1 TRBJ1-5 TRBV2 NA TGTGCCAGCAGTGCGACAGGGTATAGCAATCAGCCCCAGCATTTT CASSATGYSNQPQHF
NA TRBJ2-6 TRBV10-3 NA TGTGCCATCAGTGTTGATATAGGGTCAGGGCCCGGGGCCAACGTCCTGACTTTC CAISVDIGSGPGANVLTF
NA TRBJ1-2 TRBV6-5 NA TGTGCCAGCAACCGAAACACAGGGTCTGGCTACACCTTC CASNRNTGSGYTF
NA TRBJ1-1 TRBV5-4 NA TGTGCCAGCAGCCCTAATAGCCCGGTGGGCACTGAAGCTTTCTTT CASSPNSPVGTEAFF
NA TRBJ2-7 TRBV5-1 NA TGCGCCAGCAGCTTTCCCGGGGGCTCGAGCGGGAATTCCTTCGAGCAGTACTTC CASSFPGGSSGNSFEQYF
TRBD2 TRBJ2-2 TRBV7-3 NA TGTGCCAGCAGCTTACTCGCGGGAGGGTCCGGGGAGCTGTTTTTT CASSLLAGGSGELFF
NA TRBJ1-3 TRBV5-1 NA TGCGCCAGCAGCTTCGGGCGTCTCGGAAACACCATATATTTT CASSFGRLGNTIYF
NA TRBJ1-4 TRBV30 few TGTGCCTGGAGTGTAACTGAAAAACTGTTTTTT CAWSVTEKLFF
NA TRBJ1-5 TRBV6-1 NA TGTGCCAGCAGTCAGGGGAATTGGAGGCCCCAGCATTTT CASSQGNWRPQHF
TRBD2 TRBJ2-5 TRBV7-6 NA TGTGCCAGCAGCTCTATTAGGGTTGGTAGCGGGATTTCTGAGACCCAGTACTTC CASSSIRVGSGISETQYF
NA TRBJ1-5 TRBV2 NA TGTGCCAGCAGCGGGAACCTTGAGGATCAGCCCCAGCATTTT CASSGNLEDQPQHF